This entry features one T cell receptor beta chain sequence. Its antigen is as yet unknown. These data originate in a study of post-analysis software for immune sequencing data. Study at large: Included courses were relapsing-remitting and secondary progressive multiple sclerosis; progressive-relapsing multiple sclerosis was also included.

The study, taken as a whole, reports: Controls significantly exceeded multiple sclerosis patients in normalized Chao1 diversity. TRBV5-6, TRBV5-1 and TRBV20-1 were among a handful of TRBV segments more frequent in patients than controls. Strong co-clustering by F measure was seen for same-batch samples.

CDR3 size: 13 residues. In germline, CDR1 is DFQATT, CDR2 SNEGSKA (reference sequence). Included in the TCR beta cDNA libraries were unique molecular identifiers. Between roughly 0.95 and 10 million T cells gave rise to 500,000 to 600,000 cDNA molecules. TCRdb analysed the PCR reads with MiXCR anew, one entry per CDR3 protein. The table has some 690,000 distinct CDR3 sequences, 25% to 30% seen once. This rearrangement joins TRBV20-1 to TRBJ2-5; no definite D call. The end of the DNA is better explained by TRBJ2-7, so the J call may be wrong. The TCR originated in a girl aged 5 to 17 with multiple sclerosis. The sequenced material came from blood. In DNA, the CDR3 is TGCAGTGCTAGAGACCAATGGGAAAACGAGCAGTACTTC. This codes for CSARDQWENEQYF.